This TCR beta chain was captured by sequencing in a study of blood T cell repertoires in COVID-19. Study information: The United States, Italy and Spain were the sources of the acute and convalescent COVID-19 samples.

The protocol was immunoSEQ multiplex PCR, while the TCRdb copy is restricted to in-frame clones and leaves out a portion. The top ten hold about 1.1% of the sample, which has fewer than 300,000 clones, 90% seen once. This CDR3 spans 12 amino acids. Germline V gene data show CDR1 as SNHLY and CDR2 as FYNNEI. Trimming cost V 9 bases and J 2 bases, with 9 bases left between them. The gene calls are TRBV2 and TRBJ2-3, with D possibly being TRBD2 (6 bases). Sequenced material: PBMCs or T cells enriched from blood (not recorded which). The source is a woman in her thirties who had recovered from COVID-19. This chain's CDR3 is CASGTHTDTQYF. The CDR3 bases are TGTGCCAGTGGGACTCACACAGATACGCAGTATTTT.